This entry is about one TCR beta chain. The antigen is undetermined. The germline CDR1 and CDR2 sequences are SGHRS and YFSETQ. CDR3 length: 11 residues. V was shortened by 0 bases and J by 13 bases, with 10 bases between the two germline ends. This sample was taken from a study of cytotoxic CD8 clonotypes in ibrutinib-treated CLL. Study observations and caveats: Baseline levels were approached again at progression, after clonality had risen at ibrutinib response.

Sequenced by immunoSEQ multiplex PCR; TCRdb stores in-frame clones only, minus some. Altogether 120,000 to 150,000 clones are present, approximately 90% being singletons, with the ten largest covering less than 14%. The source is a human donor with chronic lymphocytic leukemia. This rearrangement joins TRBV5-1 to TRBJ1-2; D may be TRBD1 (5 bases). The material was PBMCs, obtained after 12 months of ibrutinib treatment. CDR3 in amino acids: CASSLEGAVTF. CDR3 sequence (DNA): TGCGCCAGCAGCTTGGAAGGGGCTGTCACCTTC.